The next 24 T cell receptor beta chains were all read from a single sample in a study of T cell changes during pregnancy in multiple sclerosis. Only in-frame clones appear in the TCRdb table, and some are missing; sequencing was by immunoSEQ multiplex PCR. The sample contains 70,000 to 90,000 clones, approximately 92% of which appear only once. The specimen was peripheral blood, collected in the first trimester of pregnancy. These receptors came from a female donor with multiple sclerosis, enrolled in a pregnancy study.

This clone was seen only once. The V gene is TRBV19, the J gene TRBJ2-7; 8 nucleotides agree with TRBD2. Germline V gives CDR1 LNHDA, CDR2 SQIVND (reference sequence). With 6 bases clipped from V and 5 bases from J, the junction kept 12 bases outside the gene matches. The CDR3 sequence is 15 residues long. The CDR3 reads CASRRGSSGRDEQYF. CDR3 coding DNA: TGTGCCAGTAGGCGGGGTAGCAGCGGGAGAGACGAGCAGTACTTC.

This chain links TRBV7-3 with TRBJ2-3, with 8 bases fitting TRBD2. The germline V gene has CDR1 SGHTA and CDR2 FQGTGA. The J segment lost 0 bases and the V segment lost 3 bases, leaving 5 bases of the junction unmatched. The CDR3 is 16 amino acids. The CDR3 sequence is CASSFGLATSTDTQYF. Here the CDR3 DNA reads TGTGCCAGCAGCTTCGGACTAGCAACTAGCACAGATACGCAGTATTTT.

The gene calls are TRBV9 and TRBJ1-2; weak D call: TRBD1 (5 bases). CDR1 SGDLS and CDR2 YYNGEE come from the germline V gene. Trimming removed 0 bases at V and 6 bases at J, with 15 bases between. This CDR3 is built from 15 residues. The CDR3 region is CASSVEKTASNGYTF. The CDR3 nucleotides are TGTGCCAGCAGCGTAGAGAAGACAGCTTCTAATGGCTACACCTTC. The full variable domain, its missing parts supplied by reference TRBV9 and TRBJ1-2, is DSGVTQTPKHLITATGQRVTLRCSPRSGDLSVYWYQQSLDQGLQFLIQYYNGEERAKGNILERFSAQQFPDLHSELNLSSLELGDSALYFCASSVEKTASNGYTFGSGTRLTVV.

V and J are TRBV21-1 and TRBJ2-3; TRBD2, the table's D call, lacks a check against the DNA. TRBV21-1 is labeled a pseudogene. The CDR3 sequence is 18 residues long. For the CDR3, the DNA is TGTGCCAGCAGCAACCCGCGTATAGCGGGAGTATCAGCAGATACGCAGTATTTT. This encodes CASSNPRIAGVSADTQYF.

The chain uses TRBV4-1 and TRBJ2-7; D unclear. Germline assignment: CDR1 MGHRA and CDR2 YSYEKL. This CDR3 contains 13 residues. Trimming left V 5 bases short and J 3 bases short, with 11 bases between. The CDR3 nucleotides are TGCGCCAGCAGCTCTGATCTAGACTACGAGCAGTACTTC. This encodes CASSSDLDYEQYF.

V gene TRBV5-4 combines with J gene TRBJ1-2, with TRBD1 identical over 9 bases. The germline V gene encodes CDR1 SGHNT and CDR2 YYREEE (reference sequence). The CDR3 covers 14 residues. With V trimmed by 0 bases and J by 8 bases, 5 bases remained unmatched. DNA of the CDR3: TGTGCCAGCAGCTTGGAGGGACAGGGACGCGGCTACACCTTC. Translating gives CASSLEGQGRGYTF.

This sequence joins TRBV5-1 and TRBJ2-5; TRBD1 matches at 7 bases. V dropped 3 bases and J dropped 5; count of bases not matched to a gene: 10. CDR3 size: 15 residues. The germline gives CDR1 SGHRS, CDR2 YFSETQ. CDR3 nucleotide sequence: TGCGCCAGCAGCTCAAACCGACAGGGCGGGGAGACCCAGTACTTC. It yields the protein CASSSNRQGGETQYF.

This clone ranks as medium-sized. Other nucleotide sequences in the sample specify the same CDR3. The chain employs TRBV9 and TRBJ2-2, with a tentative D call TRBD1 (6 bases). The germline V gene has CDR1 SGDLS and CDR2 YYNGEE. The CDR3 consists of 14 residues. V dropped 0 bases and J dropped 6 bases, with 9 bases sitting between them. The DNA of the CDR3 is TGTGCCAGCAGCGTAGAGTACAGGGCCGGGGAGCTGTTTTTT. This codes for CASSVEYRAGELFF.

V is TRBV29-1 and J is TRBJ2-4, with D tentatively TRBD2 (5 bases). V lost 6 bases and J lost 8, with 17 bases in between. The CDR3 runs to 13 residues. The germline V gene has CDR1 SQVTM and CDR2 ANQGSEA. CDR3 amino acids: CSVERPPGDIQYF. The CDR3 DNA reads TGCAGCGTCGAGCGGCCGCCCGGGGACATTCAGTACTTC.

V usage is TRBV2 and J usage is TRBJ2-2; D may be TRBD1 (6 bases). The germline V and J ends were trimmed by 5 bases and 0 bases, with 10 bases remaining between them. Germline lookup yields CDR1 SNHLY and CDR2 FYNNEI. There are 15 residues in the CDR3. Here the CDR3 DNA reads TGTGCCAGCAGTTTGGACAGACCGAACACCGGGGAGCTGTTTTTT. The encoded protein is CASSLDRPNTGELFF.

The chain uses TRBV6-1 and TRBJ2-2; D possibly corresponds to TRBD2 (5 bases). CDR1 is MNHNS, CDR2 SASEGT, per germline. The CDR3 length is 13 residues. V dropped 2 bases and J dropped 5 bases, with 6 bases sitting between them. The CDR3 loop reads CASSETGTGELFF. CDR3 sequence (DNA): TGTGCCAGCAGTGAAACGGGAACCGGGGAGCTGTTTTTT.

The chain couples TRBV6-4 to TRBJ2-3; the match to TRBD2 covers 9 bases. CDR1 is MRHNA, CDR2 SNTAGT, per germline. J lost 1 base, V lost 6 bases, and 5 bases had no gene match. There are 15 residues in the CDR3. CDR3 protein: CASSSAGGGTDTQYF. The CDR3 nucleotides read TGTGCCAGCAGCTCGGCGGGAGGGGGCACAGATACGCAGTATTTT.

The genes are TRBV13 and TRBJ2-2; D is perhaps TRBD1 (5 bases). The V end lost 5 bases, the J end lost 2 bases, and 12 bases lay between the germline ends. The germline V gene encodes CDR1 PRHDT and CDR2 FYEKMQ (reference sequence). The CDR3 runs to 15 residues. CDR3 sequence: CASSPRRGNTGELFF. The CDR3 DNA reads as TGTGCCAGCAGCCCCCGTAGGGGTAACACCGGGGAGCTGTTTTTT.

The chain carries TRBV13 and TRBJ2-1, with D tentatively TRBD1 (6 bases). CDR1 PRHDT and CDR2 FYEKMQ come from the germline V gene (reference sequence). This CDR3 region has 12 residues. Trimming shortened V by 0 bases and J by 11 bases, and 8 bases separated the two germline ends. The CDR3 protein is CASSLGDRKQFF. The DNA for the CDR3 is TGTGCCAGCAGCTTAGGGGACAGAAAGCAGTTCTTC.

The genes are TRBV7-8 and TRBJ2-7, with 7 bases that match TRBD1. This CDR3 spans 15 amino acids. Germline V gives CDR1 SGHVS, CDR2 FQNEAQ. V shed 5 bases and J 2 bases; nucleotides not matched to a gene: 9. CDR3 loop: CASSHHRDSPYEQYF. CDR3 sequence (DNA): TGTGCCAGCAGCCACCACAGGGACAGCCCCTACGAGCAGTACTTC.

The chain uses TRBV6-5 and TRBJ2-2, with 7 bases fitting TRBD1. In germline, CDR1 is MNHEY, CDR2 SVGAGI. V shed 6 bases, J shed 4 bases, and the junction held 8 bases outside the gene matches. The CDR3 covers 15 residues. The CDR3 region has the DNA TGTGCCAGCAGATCACAGGGGTTTCTCACCGGGGAGCTGTTTTTT. It encodes CASRSQGFLTGELFF.

This chain uses TRBV30 with TRBJ2-3; 11 nucleotides align to TRBD2. Germline-derived CDR1 and CDR2 are GTSNPN and SVGIG (reference sequence). The CDR3 contains 15 residues. V dropped 7 bases and J dropped 4; count of bases not matched to a gene: 10. The CDR3, as DNA: TGTGCCTCATCTGAACTAGCGGGAGTAGCAGATACGCAGTATTTT. As protein: CASSELAGVADTQYF.

The J gene is TRBJ2-1, the V gene TRBV9; D is perhaps TRBD2 (5 bases). The CDR3 has 18 residues. The V end lost 0 bases, the J end lost 5 bases, and 21 bases lay between the germline ends. Per the germline V gene, CDR1 is SGDLS and CDR2 is YYNGEE. CDR3 nucleotide sequence: TGTGCCAGCAGCGTAGCGCCCTGGGAGACGGCTCCTAACAATGAGCAGTTCTTC. It codes for CASSVAPWETAPNNEQFF.

Comments on this clone: This CDR3 is also generated by other DNA sequences in the sample. The chain uses TRBV2 and TRBJ1-4, with D possibly matching TRBD1 (6 bases). Germline-derived CDR1 and CDR2 are SNHLY and FYNNEI. The germline V and J ends were trimmed by 0 bases and 8 bases, with 10 bases remaining between them. The CDR3 has 14 residues. DNA for the CDR3: TGTGCCAGCAGTGAAGCGCTTAGGGGGGAAAAACTGTTTTTT. Residues: CASSEALRGEKLFF.

The chain couples TRBV13 to TRBJ2-7; 10 positions match TRBD2. Trimming took 2 bases from V and 4 from J; bases not matched to a gene: 11. There are 17 residues in the CDR3. Germline V gene sequence: CDR1 PRHDT, CDR2 FYEKMQ (reference sequence). CDR3 DNA: TGTGCCAGCAGCTTATCCCCTCGGACTAGCGGAATATACGAGCAGTACTTC. Protein: CASSLSPRTSGIYEQYF.

V usage is TRBV27 and J usage is TRBJ1-5; D remains unclear. Germline loops: CDR1 MNHEY, CDR2 SMNVEV (reference sequence). The CDR3 is 14 residues long. V was pared by 2 bases and J by 1 base, with 6 bases between. CDR3 DNA sequence: TGTGCCAGCAGTTTAGGCGGGAGCAATCAGCCCCAGCATTTT. Amino acids: CASSLGGSNQPQHF.

The chain recombines TRBV27 with TRBJ2-7; tentatively, D is TRBD1 (6 bases). Germline V CDR1 and CDR2: MNHEY, SMNVEV (reference sequence). The CDR3 length is 11 residues. The CDR3 loop is CVTGTNYEQYF. As DNA, the CDR3 is TGTGTGACCGGGACAAACTACGAGCAGTACTTC.

The CDR3 is CSVHPKEAQGNEQFF. The CDR3 DNA sequence: TGCAGCGTCCACCCGAAGGAGGCACAGGGGAATGAGCAGTTCTTC. The genes are TRBV29-1 and TRBJ2-1; TRBD1 aligns across 7 bases. The V segment lost 6 bases and the J segment 7 bases; nucleotides outside the gene matches: 15. CDR1 and CDR2 from the germline V gene are SQVTM and ANQGSEA. This CDR3 is 15 amino acids long.

The chain carries TRBV19 and TRBJ1-2; 7 bases fit TRBD1. Germline CDR1 reads LNHDA; CDR2 reads SQIVND (reference sequence). CDR3 length: 14 amino acids. The V segment lost 4 bases and the J segment 4 bases; nucleotides outside the gene matches: 6. CDR3 DNA sequence: TGTGCCAGTAGTACCGACAGGGACCTCTATGGCTACACCTTC. The encoded protein is CASSTDRDLYGYTF.